These 28 T cell receptor beta chains originate from one sample sequenced in a study of identical twins. TCRdb analysed the 5' RACE reads with MiXCR anew, one entry per CDR3 protein. This sample yields 1.5 million to 2 million distinct CDR3 sequences, of which about 32% are seen a single time; 0.25% to 0.3% belongs to the top ten. The sequenced sample consisted of cord blood. The origin of the receptors is a newborn girl in good health.

This chain joins TRBV20-1 and TRBJ2-3; 8 bases are shared with TRBD2. CDR1 is DFQATT and CDR2 is SNEGSKA in the germline V gene (reference sequence). CDR3 length: 15 residues. Trimming took 5 bases from V and 6 from J; bases not matched to a gene: 13. The CDR3 bases are TGCAGTGCTCCCGTCCCGGGAGGGCCGAAGGATACGCAGTATTTT. Amino acids: CSAPVPGGPKDTQYF.

With regard to this clonotype: A read error may produce the germline difference seen at one junction end. The chain uses TRBV7-2 and TRBJ2-3; TRBD2 matches at 10 bases. The germline gives CDR1 SGHTA, CDR2 FQGNSA. This CDR3 spans 15 amino acids. As DNA, the CDR3 is TGTGCCAGCAACTTATCCAGCGGGGGGGGAGATACGCAGTATTTT. Its translation: CASNLSSGGGDTQYF.

J is TRBJ2-1 and V is TRBV19; TRBD2 agrees at 8 bases. Germline CDR1 is LNHDA and CDR2 is SQIVND (reference sequence). J gave up 0 bases and V 7 bases, and 2 bases lay outside the gene matches. There are 14 residues in the CDR3. The CDR3 reads CASIAGPSYNEQFF. The CDR3, as DNA: TGTGCCAGTATAGCGGGGCCCTCCTACAATGAGCAGTTCTTC.

The chain has TRBV20-1 and TRBJ2-3, with TRBD2 matching 15 bases. The CDR3 spans 20 residues. Germline V gene data show CDR1 as DFQATT and CDR2 as SNEGSKA (reference sequence). With V trimmed by 6 bases and J by 1 base, 17 bases remained unmatched. The CDR3 sequence is CSAAKGLAGGPPIGTDTQYF. The CDR3, as DNA: TGCAGTGCCGCCAAGGGACTAGCGGGAGGCCCCCCCATAGGCACAGATACGCAGTATTTT.

This clonotype was picked up a small number of times. The CDR3 loop reads CSAQSGRALYEQYF. CDR3 sequence (DNA): TGCAGTGCTCAAAGCGGGAGGGCCTTATACGAGCAGTACTTC. The gene calls are TRBV20-1 and TRBJ2-7, with 10 bases lining up with TRBD2. The germline V gene has CDR1 DFQATT and CDR2 SNEGSKA (reference sequence). The V and J ends lost 5 bases and 4 bases, in that order; junction bases with no gene match: 8. This CDR3 spans 14 amino acids.

V is TRBV6-1 and J is TRBJ1-5; D ambiguous. Germline V gives CDR1 MNHNS, CDR2 SASEGT. The CDR3 has 12 residues. The ends were cut back, 4 bases at V and 6 bases at J, with 7 bases in the middle. DNA for the CDR3: TGTGCCAGCAGTGTAAGTTTTCAGCCCCAGCATTTT. Translating gives CASSVSFQPQHF.

This clonotype was seen only a few times. V gene TRBV5-1 combines with J gene TRBJ2-7, with D perhaps matching TRBD1 or TRBD2 (5 bases each). CDR1 and CDR2 from the germline V gene are SGHRS and YFSETQ. CDR3 size: 15 residues. V was clipped by 1 base and J by 2 bases, with 13 bases between them. DNA for the CDR3: TGCGCCAGCAGCTTGTCGCCAGGGAGAGCCTACGAGCAGTACTTC. Protein product: CASSLSPGRAYEQYF.

The chain carries TRBV6-2 or TRBV6-3 and TRBJ2-1, with TRBD2 identical over 10 bases. Germline assignment: CDR1 MNHEY and CDR2 SVGEGT. The CDR3 runs 21 residues. V trimming: 2 bases; J trimming: 2 bases; junction bases outside the gene matches: 18. CDR3 in amino acids: CASSYIRYLAGALFPYNEQFF. CDR3 sequence (DNA): TGTGCCAGCAGTTACATCCGTTATCTAGCGGGAGCCCTTTTTCCCTACAATGAGCAGTTCTTC.

In regard to this clonotype: In this CDR3 the conserved last residue, phenylalanine or tryptophan, is missing, so a read error is likely. This rearrangement joins TRBV7-2 to TRBJ2-7; 13 bases align to TRBD2. CDR1 is SGHTA and CDR2 is FQGNSA in the germline V gene. CDR3 length: 19 amino acids. With V trimmed by 0 bases and J by 4 bases, 12 bases remained unmatched. CDR3: CASSLAPGLAGPTLYEQYL. For the CDR3, the DNA is TGTGCCAGCAGCTTAGCCCCGGGACTAGCGGGACCAACGTTGTACGAGCAGTACTTA.

This clonotype was detected a few times. The chain has TRBV20-1 and TRBJ2-3; 10 bases fit TRBD2. The CDR3 consists of 11 residues. Germline V CDR1 and CDR2: DFQATT, SNEGSKA (reference sequence). The CDR3 spells CTNKLAGSLYF. Here the CDR3 DNA reads TGCACTAACAAACTAGCGGGATCATTGTATTTT.

Points on this clonotype: One junction end disagrees with the germline gene, perhaps due to a read error. The rearrangement joins TRBV10-3 to TRBJ2-1; 7 bases are a match to TRBD2. This CDR3 has 16 residues. The V gene's germline CDR1 is ENHRY and CDR2 SYGVKD. This CDR3 is CAISDLLAASYNEQFF. In nucleotides, the CDR3 is TGTGCCATTAGTGATCTTCTAGCGGCCTCCTACAATGAGCAGTTCTTC.

The chain combines TRBV6-5 with TRBJ2-1; 8 nucleotides align to TRBD2. Germline V gives CDR1 MNHEY, CDR2 SVGAGI. The CDR3 is made up of 15 amino acids. Trimming took 8 bases from V and 1 from J; bases not matched to a gene: 7. CDR3 residues: CASRPPSGSYNEQFF. CDR3 in DNA: TGTGCCAGCCGCCCCCCTAGCGGGTCCTACAATGAGCAGTTCTTC.

Note on this clonotype: Sequence at one end of the junction differs from germline and may be a read error. This chain connects TRBV6-6 to TRBJ2-3; 9 nucleotides align to TRBD1. Germline V gene lookup returns CDR1 MNHNY and CDR2 SVGAGI (reference sequence). The CDR3 runs to 14 residues. CDR3 region: CTSSKGQGSDTQYF. CDR3 DNA sequence: TGTACCAGCAGTAAAGGACAGGGGTCAGATACGCAGTATTTT.

The V and J genes are TRBV5-1 and TRBJ2-7; 9 bases align to TRBD2. J was trimmed by 3 bases and V by 4 bases; bases with no gene match: 5. The CDR3 has 14 residues. Germline V CDR1 and CDR2: SGHRS, YFSETQ. CDR3 bases: TGCGCCAGCAGCGTAGCGGGAGATTTCTACGAGCAGTACTTC. This encodes CASSVAGDFYEQYF.

The chain couples TRBV20-1 to TRBJ2-2; TRBD1 matches at 9 bases. This CDR3 region has 14 residues. J was trimmed by 4 bases and V by 6 bases; bases with no gene match: 6. Germline V CDR1 and CDR2: DFQATT, SNEGSKA (reference sequence). The CDR3 spells CSARWDRATGELFF. CDR3 bases: TGCAGTGCCCGTTGGGACAGGGCCACCGGGGAGCTGTTTTTT.

There are a few counts of this clonotype. The chain recombines TRBV6-1 with TRBJ1-1; D gene ambiguous. Trimming took 2 bases from V and 1 from J, leaving 8 bases between them. This CDR3 has 14 amino acids. The germline V gene has CDR1 MNHNS and CDR2 SASEGT. The CDR3 loop reads CASSEWAGNTEAFF. The CDR3 DNA sequence: TGTGCCAGCAGTGAATGGGCAGGGAACACTGAAGCTTTCTTT.

This chain joins TRBV27 and TRBJ2-7; D possibly corresponds to TRBD2 (6 bases). The length of the CDR3 is 13 residues. The ends were cut back, 4 bases at V and 3 bases at J, with 10 bases in the middle. Per the germline V gene, CDR1 is MNHEY and CDR2 is SMNVEV (reference sequence). CDR3 sequence (DNA): TGTGCCAGCAGTTGGAGGGGAGGCTACGAGCAGTACTTC. It codes for CASSWRGGYEQYF.

The table lists this clonotype with a count of one. The rearrangement uses TRBV4-2 and TRBJ2-3, with D perhaps matching TRBD1 (6 bases). Germline V gives CDR1 LGHNA, CDR2 YNFKEQ. V was pared by 2 bases and J by 2 bases, with 11 bases between. CDR3 size: 15 residues. In DNA form, the CDR3 reads TGTGCCAGCAGCCAATTGACAGGAAACACAGATACGCAGTATTTT. It specifies CASSQLTGNTDTQYF.

The rearrangement joins TRBV20-1 to TRBJ2-1; 11 bases are shared with TRBD2. Trimming cost V 5 bases and J 8 bases; bases outside gene matches: 5. The CDR3 has 13 amino acids. CDR1 and CDR2 from the germline V gene are DFQATT and SNEGSKA (reference sequence). The CDR3 DNA sequence: TGCAGTGCTGGGCTAGCGGGAGGAGATGAGCAGTTCTTC. Translated, it gives CSAGLAGGDEQFF.

This chain uses TRBV28 with TRBJ1-6; D gene unclear. Trimming took 5 bases from V and 0 from J, leaving 11 bases between them. Per the germline V gene, CDR1 is MDHEN and CDR2 is SYDVKM. This CDR3 comprises 16 residues. The CDR3 reads CASSPTRSSYNSPLHF. The CDR3 nucleotides read TGTGCCAGCAGTCCCACCCGGAGCTCCTATAATTCACCCCTCCACTTT. The full variable domain, in which reference TRBV28 and TRBJ1-6 provide the parts outside the CDR3, is DVKVTQSSRYLVKRTGEKVFLECVQDMDHENMFWYRQDPGLGLRLIYFSYDVKMKEKGDIPEGYSVSREKKERFSLILESASTNQTSMYLCASSPTRSSYNSPLHFGNGTRLTVT.

This clonotype occurred a few times. The chain joins TRBV4-1 to TRBJ2-1; 15 nucleotides agree with TRBD2. The V segment lost 1 base and the J segment 6 bases; nucleotides outside the gene matches: 4. CDR3 length equals 17 residues. Germline V gene sequence: CDR1 MGHRA, CDR2 YSYEKL. The CDR3 nucleotides are TGCGCCAGCAGCCAAGTGGGACTAGCGGGAGGTTTCAATGAGCAGTTCTTC. Amino acid sequence: CASSQVGLAGGFNEQFF.

The chain combines TRBV30 with TRBJ1-1; unclear D gene. The V and J ends lost 0 bases and 4 bases respectively, with 9 bases between them. Germline CDR1 and CDR2: GTSNPN and SVGIG (reference sequence). This CDR3 has 13 residues. In DNA, the CDR3 is TGTGCCTGGAGTGTGGGCAGAGGCACTGAAGCTTTCTTT. Encoded protein: CAWSVGRGTEAFF.

This clonotype has only a few counts. This chain uses TRBV27 with TRBJ2-1; TRBD2 aligns across 13 bases. This CDR3 is 18 amino acids long. In germline, CDR1 is MNHEY, CDR2 SMNVEV (reference sequence). J was trimmed by 0 bases and V by 7 bases; bases with no gene match: 9. CDR3 residues: CASTRTSGRQSSYNEQFF. The CDR3 nucleotides read TGTGCCAGCACCCGGACTAGCGGGAGACAGAGCTCCTACAATGAGCAGTTCTTC.

The chain joins TRBV27 to TRBJ1-5, with 10 bases identical to TRBD1. Germline CDR1 MNHEY, CDR2 SMNVEV (reference sequence). Trimming took 7 bases from V and 7 from J; bases not matched to a gene: 7. The CDR3 loop spans 14 amino acids. The CDR3 here is CASMETGGGQPQHF. In DNA, the CDR3 is TGTGCCAGCATGGAGACAGGGGGCGGCCAGCCCCAGCATTTT.

The V gene is TRBV20-1, the J gene TRBJ2-7; possible D gene TRBD2, 6 bases. Germline values: CDR1 DFQATT, CDR2 SNEGSKA (reference sequence). This CDR3 contains 15 residues. The germline V and J ends were trimmed by 3 bases and 7 bases, with 22 bases remaining between them. CDR3 in amino acids: CSASGLLSTCHEQYF. CDR3 in DNA: TGCAGTGCTAGTGGACTACTCTCAACTTGCCATGAGCAGTACTTC.

The J gene is TRBJ1-1, the V gene TRBV7-9; TRBD1 is a possible D gene (5 bases). The V end lost 2 bases, the J end lost 1 base, and 17 bases lay between the germline ends. This CDR3 is built from 17 residues. The germline CDR1 and CDR2 sequences are SEHNR and FQNEAQ (reference sequence). In DNA form, the CDR3 reads TGTGCCAGCAGCTTACTGTCCCTTGTTGGGGGGAACACTGAAGCTTTCTTT. Its protein is CASSLLSLVGGNTEAFF.

The chain is built from TRBV4-1 and TRBJ1-1; D is ambiguous. V was cut by 2 bases and J by 1 base, with 17 bases left in between. Per the germline V gene, CDR1 is MGHRA and CDR2 is YSYEKL. The CDR3 length is 17 residues. CDR3 DNA sequence: TGCGCCAGCAGCCAACGGACGTACCTTTACCCGAACACTGAAGCTTTCTTT. As protein: CASSQRTYLYPNTEAFF.

V usage is TRBV10-3 and J usage is TRBJ2-1; 7 nucleotides align to TRBD2. Trimming removed 1 base from V and 5 bases from J; junction bases left unmatched: 2. The CDR3 has 14 residues. Germline V gives CDR1 ENHRY, CDR2 SYGVKD. The CDR3 region has the DNA TGTGCCATCAGTGAGTGGGCGGGAGACAATGAGCAGTTCTTC. Residues: CAISEWAGDNEQFF.